This TCR beta chain emerged from a study of cytomegalovirus exposure and HLA in healthy donors. The PCR ran on 60 Vbeta and 13 Jbeta primers. Sequencing used immunoSEQ multiplex PCR; TCRdb keeps in-frame clones, though not all of them. The profile shows about 200,000 clones, roughly 85% of them singletons. The sequence was collected from a man younger than 30 in good health and CMV-seronegative. Sequencing used PBMCs.

The CDR3: CASSHSGAAYEQYF. As DNA, the CDR3 is TGCGCCAGCAGCCACAGCGGGGCCGCCTACGAGCAGTACTTC. V usage is TRBV4-3 and J usage is TRBJ2-7; 7 bases are a match to TRBD2. The V and J ends lost 3 bases and 2 bases, in that order; junction bases with no gene match: 4. This CDR3 contains 14 residues. In germline, CDR1 is LGHNA, CDR2 YSLEER.